Reported below is one TCR beta chain. Its matching antigen is unknown. TCRdb reprocessed the RT-PCR reads with MiXCR, giving one entry per CDR3 protein. The table includes hundreds of thousands of distinct CDR3 sequences, approximately 15% detected once. The sample is drawn from a study of response to subunit inactivated influenza vaccine. Study outcomes and limitations: Each seasonal influenza vaccination recruits few new T cells, the authors suggested.

Looked up from germline, CDR1 is WSHSY and CDR2 is SAAADI. Trimming removed 4 bases from V and 8 bases from J; junction bases left unmatched: 6. The CDR3 runs to 14 residues. The chain joins TRBV10-2 to TRBJ2-1; 9 bases match TRBD1. This sequence was found in a man aged 50 to 69 who received an inactivated influenza vaccine. This specimen was CD4+ T cells sorted from PBMCs, taken around 25 months after vaccination. The CDR3 DNA reads as TGCGCCAGCAGTGCGACCGGGACAGGGCATGAGCAGTTCTTC. Translation: CASSATGTGHEQFF.